These T cell receptor beta chains were read from a single sample in a study of cytomegalovirus exposure and HLA in healthy donors. TCRdb's copy holds only in-frame clones and misses some; the assay was immunoSEQ multiplex PCR. The sample has over 150,000 clones, approximately 62% seen once. The specimen was PBMCs. These receptors all come from a man aged 45-60 years in good health and CMV-seronegative. Both conserved end residues are part of each CDR3. The D gene is left open where the match is weak. Expanded clones get a size class; other rows say once, few or many, or leave the size out.

d_gene	j_gene	v_gene	abundance	CDR3nt	CDR3aa
-	TRBJ2-4	TRBV19	-	TGTGCCAGTAGTATGGGGGGGCTAGCCAAAAACATTCAGTACTTC	CASSMGGLAKNIQYF
-	TRBJ1-5	TRBV7-8	-	TGTGCCAGCAGCACACAAATGAATAGCAATCAGCCCCAGCATTTT	CASSTQMNSNQPQHF
TRBD2	TRBJ2-7	TRBV4-2	-	TGTGCCAGCAGCCAAGAGATTAGCGGGGCCCCCTACGAGCAGTACTTC	CASSQEISGAPYEQYF
TRBD2	TRBJ2-1	TRBV5-1	-	TGCGCCAGCACCCGGGACTACTACAATGAGCAGTTCTTC	CASTRDYYNEQFF
-	TRBJ1-1	TRBV4-1	-	TGCGCCAGCAGCCGAGAACAGAACACTGAAGCTTTCTTT	CASSREQNTEAFF
TRBD1	TRBJ2-5	TRBV5-1	-	TGCGCCAGCAGCCTACAGGACAGGGACCAAGAGACCCAGTACTTC	CASSLQDRDQETQYF
TRBD2	TRBJ2-2	TRBV7-8	few	TGTGCCAGCAGCTCACTACCCGGGACTAGCGGGGGAATCACCGGGGAGCTGTTTTTT	CASSSLPGTSGGITGELFF
-	TRBJ1-2	TRBV6-1	-	TGTGCCAGCAGTGAAAGAAGGACACTAAACTATGGCTACACCTTC	CASSERRTLNYGYTF
-	TRBJ2-1	TRBV5-4	-	TGTGCCAGCAGCTCCAGGGGAAAGTCCTACAATGAGCAGTTCTTC	CASSSRGKSYNEQFF
-	TRBJ1-1	TRBV27	once	TGTGCCAGCAGTTTATATCCAGGCCACACTGAAGCTTTCTTT	CASSLYPGHTEAFF
-	TRBJ2-5	TRBV20-1	few	TGCAGTGCTGCCGGTAGAGAGACCCAGTACTTC	CSAAGRETQYF
TRBD1	TRBJ2-7	TRBV5-1	once	TGCGCCAGCAGCTGGGGGGACAGGGCACTTGGCGAGCAGTACTTC	CASSWGDRALGEQYF
-	TRBJ1-6	TRBV7-9	once	TGTGCCAGCAGCTTAGGGCAGGGAAGTTCACCCCTCCACTTT	CASSLGQGSSPLHF
-	TRBJ2-7	TRBV6-1	few	TGTGCCAGCAGTGAACAGGGGTTCGAGCAGTACTTC	CASSEQGFEQYF
-	TRBJ2-1	TRBV12-2	-	TGTGCAAGTCGCTTAGCCCGTAGCGGTAGCTCCTACAATGAGCAGTTCTTC	CASRLARSGSSYNEQFF
-	TRBJ1-2	TRBV6-5	-	TGTGCCAGCAGTTACGGGGGCCGACATGGTGGCGGCTACACCTTC	CASSYGGRHGGGYTF
-	TRBJ1-2	TRBV7-5	-	TGTGCCAGAAGCTCACCCCCAGGGAAAAATGGCTACACCTTC	CARSSPPGKNGYTF
-	TRBJ1-1	TRBV2	-	TGTGCCAGCAGTGTCACGGGCACTGAAGCTTTCTTT	CASSVTGTEAFF
-	TRBJ1-5	TRBV6-5	few	TGTGCCAGCAGTTCAGAAGGGGTTTCTCAGCCCCAGCATTTT	CASSSEGVSQPQHF
TRBD1	TRBJ2-4	TRBV5-1	-	TGCGCCAGCAGCTTTGGACAGGGGGCTGACATTCAGTACTTC	CASSFGQGADIQYF
-	TRBJ2-3	TRBV19	few	TGTGCCAGTAGCGATAGGTCGCGGAGCCACACAGATACGCAGTATTTT	CASSDRSRSHTDTQYF
-	TRBJ1-4	TRBV19	-	TGTGCCAGTAGTATGGGCAGGGGCGGAGAAAAACTGTTTTTT	CASSMGRGGEKLFF
-	TRBJ1-5	TRBV18	-	TGTGCCAGCTCACCAGGAGGGGATCAGCCCCAGCATTTT	CASSPGGDQPQHF
-	TRBJ1-1	TRBV5-4	-	TGTGCCAGCAGCTCACCGCTCAGGGGGAACACTGAAGCTTTCTTT	CASSSPLRGNTEAFF
-	TRBJ1-6	TRBV7-2	-	TGTGCCAGCAGCCCCCCAACAGCTAATTCACCCCTCCACTTT	CASSPPTANSPLHF
TRBD2	TRBJ2-5	TRBV6-4	-	TGTGCCAGCAGTGACTTTGCGGGGGGCCCGCAGTACTTC	CASSDFAGGPQYF
TRBD2	TRBJ2-3	TRBV27	-	TGTGCCAACATGCGAGGGACTAGCGGGGTGCCGGCAGATACGCAGTATTTT	CANMRGTSGVPADTQYF
-	TRBJ2-5	TRBV7-2	-	TGTGCCAGCAGCTTACAGGGGCGGGGGGAGACCCAGTACTTC	CASSLQGRGETQYF
-	TRBJ2-7	TRBV19	-	TGTGCCAGCGCGGTCGAACAGGGCTACGAGCAGTACTTC	CASAVEQGYEQYF
TRBD1	TRBJ2-2	TRBV6-5	once	TGTGCCAGCTTACGACAGGGGAACACCGGGGAGCTGTTTTTT	CASLRQGNTGELFF
-	TRBJ2-2	TRBV28	few	TGTGCCAGCAGTTCCCCCAACAGGAAACGGACCGGGGAGCTGTTTTTT	CASSSPNRKRTGELFF
TRBD1	TRBJ1-5	TRBV6-4	-	TGTGCCATCGGGACAGGGGAAAGCAATCAGCCCCAGCATTTT	CAIGTGESNQPQHF